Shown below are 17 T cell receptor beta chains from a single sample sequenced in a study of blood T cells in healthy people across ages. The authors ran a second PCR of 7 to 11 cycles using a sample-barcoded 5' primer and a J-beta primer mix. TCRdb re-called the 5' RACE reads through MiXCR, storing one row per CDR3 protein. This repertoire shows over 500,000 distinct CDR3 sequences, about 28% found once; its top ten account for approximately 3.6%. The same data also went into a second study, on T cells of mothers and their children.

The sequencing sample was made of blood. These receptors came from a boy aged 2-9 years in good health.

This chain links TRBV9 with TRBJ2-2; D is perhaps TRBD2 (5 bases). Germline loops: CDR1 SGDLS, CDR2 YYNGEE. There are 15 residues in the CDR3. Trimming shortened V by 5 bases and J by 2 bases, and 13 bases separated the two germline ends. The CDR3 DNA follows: TGTGCCAGCAGTCCAGCGGCAGCTAACACCGGGGAGCTGTTTTTT. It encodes CASSPAAANTGELFF. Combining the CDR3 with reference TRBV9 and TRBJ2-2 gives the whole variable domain DSGVTQTPKHLITATGQRVTLRCSPRSGDLSVYWYQQSLDQGLQFLIQYYNGEERAKGNILERFSAQQFPDLHSELNLSSLELGDSALYFCASSPAAANTGELFFGEGSRLTVL.

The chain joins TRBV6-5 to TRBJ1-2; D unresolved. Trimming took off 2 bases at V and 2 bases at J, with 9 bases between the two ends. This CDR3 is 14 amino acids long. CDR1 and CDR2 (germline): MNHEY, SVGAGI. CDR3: CASSYTRVNYGYTF. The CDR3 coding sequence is TGTGCCAGCAGTTACACTAGGGTGAACTATGGCTACACCTTC.

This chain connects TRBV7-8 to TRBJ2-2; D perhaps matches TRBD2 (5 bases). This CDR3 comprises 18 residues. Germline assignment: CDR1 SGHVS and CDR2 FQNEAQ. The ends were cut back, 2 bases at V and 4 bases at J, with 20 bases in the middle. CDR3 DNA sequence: TGTGCCAGCAGCTTACCCCCCCAGACTCGGAGGATCACCGGGGAGCTGTTTTTT. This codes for CASSLPPQTRRITGELFF.

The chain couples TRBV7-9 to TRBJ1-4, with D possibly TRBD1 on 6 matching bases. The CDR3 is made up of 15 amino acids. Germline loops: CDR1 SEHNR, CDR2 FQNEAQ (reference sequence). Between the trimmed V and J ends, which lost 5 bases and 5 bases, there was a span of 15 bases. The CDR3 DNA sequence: TGTGCCAGCAGCGGGTCACAGGGTAGGAATGAAAAACTGTTTTTT. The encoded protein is CASSGSQGRNEKLFF.

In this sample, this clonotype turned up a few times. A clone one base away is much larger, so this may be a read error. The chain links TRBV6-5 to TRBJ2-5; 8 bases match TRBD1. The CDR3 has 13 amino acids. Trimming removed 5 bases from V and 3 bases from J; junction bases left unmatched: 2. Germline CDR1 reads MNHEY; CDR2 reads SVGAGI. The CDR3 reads CASSPDREETQYF. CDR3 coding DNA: TGTGCCAGCAGTCCGGACAGGGAAGAGACCCAGTACTTC.

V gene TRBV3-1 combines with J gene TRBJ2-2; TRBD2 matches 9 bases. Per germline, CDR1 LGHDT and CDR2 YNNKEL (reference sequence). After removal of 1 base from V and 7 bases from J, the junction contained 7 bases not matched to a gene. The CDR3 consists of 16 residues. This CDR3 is CASSQGGRAGNGELFF. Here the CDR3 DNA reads TGTGCCAGCAGCCAAGGCGGGAGGGCCGGTAACGGGGAGCTGTTTTTT.

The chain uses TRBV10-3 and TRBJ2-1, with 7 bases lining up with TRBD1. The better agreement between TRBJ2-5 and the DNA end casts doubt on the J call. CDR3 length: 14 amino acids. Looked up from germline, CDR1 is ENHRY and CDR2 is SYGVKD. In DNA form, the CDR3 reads TGTGCCATCAGTGAGTCAGGGGGCATGGAGACCCAGTACTTC. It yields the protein CAISESGGMETQYF.

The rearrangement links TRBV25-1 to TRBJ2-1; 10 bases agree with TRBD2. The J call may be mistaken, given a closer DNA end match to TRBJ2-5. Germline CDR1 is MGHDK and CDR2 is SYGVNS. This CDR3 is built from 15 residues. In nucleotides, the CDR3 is TGTGCCAGCAGTGAATCGGGACTAGCGAAAGAGACCCAGTACTTC. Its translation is CASSESGLAKETQYF.

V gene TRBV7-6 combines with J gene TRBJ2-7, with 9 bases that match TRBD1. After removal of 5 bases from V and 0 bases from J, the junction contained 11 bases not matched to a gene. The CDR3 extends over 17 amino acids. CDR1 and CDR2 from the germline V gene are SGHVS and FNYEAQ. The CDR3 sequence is CASSPRRDRVFSYEQYF. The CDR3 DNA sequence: TGTGCCAGCAGCCCCCGCCGGGACAGGGTGTTCTCCTACGAGCAGTACTTC.

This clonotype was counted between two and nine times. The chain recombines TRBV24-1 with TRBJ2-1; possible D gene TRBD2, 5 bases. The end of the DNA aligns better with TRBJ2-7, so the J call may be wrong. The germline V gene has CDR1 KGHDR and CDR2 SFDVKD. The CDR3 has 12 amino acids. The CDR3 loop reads CAEDTRVYEQYF. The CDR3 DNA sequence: TGTGCCGAGGATACGAGGGTCTACGAGCAGTACTTC.

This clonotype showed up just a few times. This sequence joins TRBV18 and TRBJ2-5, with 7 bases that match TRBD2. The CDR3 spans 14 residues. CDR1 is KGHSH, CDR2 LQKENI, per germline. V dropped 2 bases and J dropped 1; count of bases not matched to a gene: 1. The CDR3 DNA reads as TGTGCCAGCTCACCAGCGGGAGTCCAAGAGACCCAGTACTTC. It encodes CASSPAGVQETQYF.

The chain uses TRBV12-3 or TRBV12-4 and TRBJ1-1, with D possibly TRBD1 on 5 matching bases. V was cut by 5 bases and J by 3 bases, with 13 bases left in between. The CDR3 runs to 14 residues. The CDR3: CASSPGRRDTEAFF. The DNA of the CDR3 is TGTGCCAGCAGTCCAGGGAGGCGAGACACTGAAGCTTTCTTT.

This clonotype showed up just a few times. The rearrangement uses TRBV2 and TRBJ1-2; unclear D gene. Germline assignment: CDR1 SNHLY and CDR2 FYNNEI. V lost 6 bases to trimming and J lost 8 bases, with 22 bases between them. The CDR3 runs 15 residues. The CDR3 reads CASRLTAAVRLGYTF. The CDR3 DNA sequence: TGTGCCAGCAGACTAACAGCTGCCGTAAGGTTAGGCTACACCTTC.

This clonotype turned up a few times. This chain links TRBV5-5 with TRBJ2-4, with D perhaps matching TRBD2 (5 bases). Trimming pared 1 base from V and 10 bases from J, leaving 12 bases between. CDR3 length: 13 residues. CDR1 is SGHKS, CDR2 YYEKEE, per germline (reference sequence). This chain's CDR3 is CASSLPLAGIQYF. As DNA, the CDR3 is TGTGCCAGCAGCTTGCCCCTAGCCGGTATTCAGTACTTC. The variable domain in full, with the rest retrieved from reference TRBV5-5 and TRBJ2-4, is DAGVTQSPTHLIKTRGQQVTLRCSPISGHKSVSWYQQVLGQGPQFIFQYYEKEERGRGNFPDRFSARQFPNYSSELNVNALLLGDSALYLCASSLPLAGIQYFGAGTRLSVL.

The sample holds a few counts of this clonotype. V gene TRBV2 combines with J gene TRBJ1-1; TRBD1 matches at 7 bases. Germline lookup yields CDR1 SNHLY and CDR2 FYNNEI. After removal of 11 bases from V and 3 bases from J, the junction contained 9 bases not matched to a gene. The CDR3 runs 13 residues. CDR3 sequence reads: CARETGRDTEAFF. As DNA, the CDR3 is TGTGCCCGCGAGACAGGGAGGGACACTGAAGCTTTCTTT. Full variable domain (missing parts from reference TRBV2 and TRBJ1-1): EPEVTQTPSHQVTQMGQEVILRCVPISNHLYFYWYRQILGQKVEFLVSFYNNEISEKSEIFDDQFSVERPDGSNFTLKIRSTKLEDSAMYFCARETGRDTEAFFGQGTRLTVV.

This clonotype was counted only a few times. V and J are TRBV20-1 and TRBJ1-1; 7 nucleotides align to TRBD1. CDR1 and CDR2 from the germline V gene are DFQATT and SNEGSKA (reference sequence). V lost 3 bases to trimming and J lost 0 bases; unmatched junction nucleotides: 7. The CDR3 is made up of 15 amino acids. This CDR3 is CSASSKGAMNTEAFF. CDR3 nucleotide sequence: TGCAGTGCTAGTAGTAAGGGGGCCATGAACACTGAAGCTTTCTTT.

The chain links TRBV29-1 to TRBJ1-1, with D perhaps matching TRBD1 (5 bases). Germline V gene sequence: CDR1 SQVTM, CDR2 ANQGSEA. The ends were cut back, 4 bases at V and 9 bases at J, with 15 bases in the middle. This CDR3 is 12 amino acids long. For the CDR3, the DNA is TGCAGCGTTGTTAGGTTTGAGGGGAAAGCTTTCTTT. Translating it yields CSVVRFEGKAFF.